Listed below are T cell receptor beta chains from one sample, sequenced in a study of blood T cell repertoires in COVID-19. The data were produced by immunoSEQ multiplex PCR, yet TCRdb's version contains in-frame clones alone and is incomplete. This table has 200,000 to 300,000 clones, 87% appearing once. Sequencing was carried out using peripheral blood. These receptors all come from a woman between 45 and 60 years old with acute or convalescent COVID-19. Both conserved end residues are trimmed from each CDR3.

v_call: TRBV27; j_call: TRBJ2-7; cdr3_aa: ASSSHLTRTSGSHEQY
v_call: TRBV4-1; j_call: TRBJ1-1; cdr3_aa: ASSQLFFRGQTEAF
v_call: TRBV24-1; j_call: TRBJ2-7; cdr3_aa: ATSDQSGDREVCEQY
v_call: TRBV5-1; j_call: TRBJ2-3; cdr3_aa: ASSSSASGHTDTQY
v_call: TRBV28; j_call: TRBJ2-7; cdr3_aa: ASSFTDEQY
v_call: TRBV30; j_call: TRBJ2-1; cdr3_aa: AWRAAGVFNEQF
v_call: TRBV25-1; j_call: TRBJ1-6; cdr3_aa: ASMTFNSPLH
v_call: TRBV11-2; j_call: TRBJ1-1; cdr3_aa: ASSLDPGGRGTEAF
v_call: TRBV28; j_call: TRBJ2-7; cdr3_aa: ASSTFAGVEQY
v_call: TRBV25-1; j_call: TRBJ2-5; cdr3_aa: ASSEFGTGRETQY
v_call: TRBV6-2/TRBV6-3; j_call: TRBJ1-2; cdr3_aa: ASSLTGEGSGYT
v_call: TRBV5-4; j_call: TRBJ2-7; cdr3_aa: ASSTEIDYEQY
v_call: TRBV21-1; j_call: TRBJ2-3; cdr3_aa: ASLTNGGEGWCADTQY
v_call: TRBV5-1; j_call: TRBJ1-1; cdr3_aa: ASSFSPTGQGTEAF
v_call: TRBV27; j_call: TRBJ2-1; cdr3_aa: ASSLVRRSSYNEQF
v_call: TRBV28; j_call: TRBJ1-1; cdr3_aa: ASSLRQPVGAF
v_call: TRBV20-1; j_call: TRBJ2-7; cdr3_aa: SASKWGGSYEQY
v_call: TRBV12-3/TRBV12-4; j_call: TRBJ1-3; cdr3_aa: ASSSTIKTIY
v_call: TRBV7-8; j_call: TRBJ2-1; cdr3_aa: ASSLTPTSGHYNEQF
v_call: TRBV5-1; j_call: TRBJ1-2; cdr3_aa: ASSHRSGGRNYGYT
v_call: TRBV19; j_call: TRBJ2-7; cdr3_aa: ASSSSGISYEQY
v_call: TRBV18; j_call: TRBJ1-1; cdr3_aa: ASYTQGLGGTEAF
v_call: TRBV18; j_call: TRBJ2-7; cdr3_aa: ASSSTSSVESEQY
v_call: TRBV4-3; j_call: TRBJ2-1; cdr3_aa: ASSPRTSGGLYNEQF
v_call: TRBV15; j_call: TRBJ2-7; cdr3_aa: ATSKTTSGGPREQY
v_call: TRBV28; j_call: TRBJ1-1; cdr3_aa: ASSLPGPGEAF
v_call: TRBV6-5; j_call: TRBJ2-7; cdr3_aa: ASSRREGGSYEQY